Listed here are 6 T cell receptor beta chains from one sample, sequenced in a study of blood T cell repertoires in COVID-19. Produced via immunoSEQ multiplex PCR; TCRdb's table is partial and in-frame only. The sample holds under 250,000 clones, roughly 84% seen once. The sample comprised peripheral blood. All receptors come from a woman aged 55-75 years who had recovered from COVID-19.

The J gene is TRBJ1-2, the V gene TRBV5-6, with TRBD1 matching 8 bases. CDR3 size: 13 residues. Germline assignment: CDR1 SGHDT and CDR2 YYEEEE. The V segment lost 4 bases and the J segment 5 bases; nucleotides outside the gene matches: 4. Here the CDR3 reads CASSTGQGYGYTF. CDR3 nucleotide sequence: TGTGCCAGCAGCACAGGACAGGGTTATGGCTACACCTTC.

The chain carries TRBV6-6 and TRBJ1-5; D unclear. CDR3 length: 13 residues. V was trimmed by 0 bases and J by 6 bases, leaving 6 bases between them. CDR1 and CDR2 from the germline V gene are MNHNY and SVGAGI (reference sequence). The CDR3 protein is CASSYSTGQPQHF. CDR3 sequence (DNA): TGTGCCAGCAGTTACTCGACTGGTCAGCCCCAGCATTTT.

V is TRBV19 and J is TRBJ2-5; 12 positions agree with TRBD1. Germline V CDR1 and CDR2: LNHDA, SQIVND (reference sequence). V lost 4 bases, J lost 5 bases, and 5 bases stayed unmatched. This CDR3 region has 15 residues. CDR3 residues: CASSNDGTGGETQYF. The DNA of the CDR3 is TGTGCCAGTAGTAACGACGGGACAGGGGGCGAGACCCAGTACTTC.

The V call is TRBV5-1, the J call TRBJ1-1, with D possibly TRBD1 on 6 matching bases. The V end was cut by 3 bases, the J end by 6 bases, with 9 bases between. The CDR3 runs to 12 residues. Per the germline V gene, CDR1 is SGHRS and CDR2 is YFSETQ. The CDR3 coding sequence is TGCGCCAGCAGCTCAACAGGGTCTGAAGCTTTCTTT. Protein sequence: CASSSTGSEAFF.

This chain connects TRBV18 to TRBJ2-1; D perhaps matches TRBD1 (8 bases). CDR3 length: 17 amino acids. Germline CDR1 is KGHSH and CDR2 is LQKENI. Trimming took 3 bases from V and 3 from J, leaving 18 bases between them. The CDR3 spells CASSPINRGGHYNEQFF. CDR3 sequence (DNA): TGTGCCAGCTCACCGATCAACAGGGGGGGCCACTACAATGAGCAGTTCTTC.

The chain is built from TRBV7-9 and TRBJ2-7; D possibly corresponds to TRBD1 (6 bases). This CDR3 comprises 14 residues. From germline, CDR1 is SEHNR and CDR2 FQNEAQ (reference sequence). Trimming took 2 bases from V and 0 from J, leaving 8 bases between them. The CDR3 nucleotides read TGTGCCAGCAGCTTACCCAGGGGCTCCTACGAGCAGTACTTC. This sequence encodes CASSLPRGSYEQYF.